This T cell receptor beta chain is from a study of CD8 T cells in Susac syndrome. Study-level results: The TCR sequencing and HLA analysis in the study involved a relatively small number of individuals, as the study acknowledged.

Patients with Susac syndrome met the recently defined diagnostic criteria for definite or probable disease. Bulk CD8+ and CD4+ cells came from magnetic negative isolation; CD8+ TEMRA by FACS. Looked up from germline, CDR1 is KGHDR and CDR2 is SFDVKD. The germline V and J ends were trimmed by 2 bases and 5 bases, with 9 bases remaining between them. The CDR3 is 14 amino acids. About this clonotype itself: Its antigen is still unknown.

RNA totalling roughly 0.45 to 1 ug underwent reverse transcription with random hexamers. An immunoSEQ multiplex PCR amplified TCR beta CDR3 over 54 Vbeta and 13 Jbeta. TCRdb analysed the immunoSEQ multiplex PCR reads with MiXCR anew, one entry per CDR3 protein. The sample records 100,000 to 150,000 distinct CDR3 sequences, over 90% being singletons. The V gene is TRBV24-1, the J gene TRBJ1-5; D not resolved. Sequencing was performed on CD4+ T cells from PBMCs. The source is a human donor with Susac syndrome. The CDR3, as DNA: TGTGCCACCAGTGATTCGGCAGAGGATCAGCCCCAGCATTTT. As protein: CATSDSAEDQPQHF.